These T cell receptor beta chains were read from a single sample in a study of prognosis after radiotherapy for stage I lung cancer. TCRdb used MiXCR to reprocess the multiplex PCR reads, holding one entry per CDR3 protein. The repertoire includes 9,500 to 15,000 distinct CDR3 sequences, about 56% of them detected once, and less than 25% sits in the top ten. The sequences come from PBMCs, collected before or after stereotactic body radiation therapy (not recorded which). These receptor sequences come from a donor over 45 with non-small cell lung cancer. Each CDR3 is given with its conserved first and last residue. The D gene is left open where the match is weak. Rows may omit the clone size; those that give it use once, few, many or a size class.

size	length	V	J	D	DNA	CDR3
NA	14	TRBV7-9	TRBJ2-2	NA	TGTGCCAGCAGCGGACAGGTCGGGGGCGGGGAGCTGTTTTTT	CASSGQVGGGELFF
many	15	TRBV7-8	TRBJ2-7	NA	TGTGCCAGCAGCTTCGGACTCGCCAGCTCCTACGAGCAGTACTTC	CASSFGLASSYEQYF
once	15	TRBV19	TRBJ1-5	NA	TGTGCCAGTAGTATGCCACACAATATCAATCAGCCCCAGCATTTT	CASSMPHNINQPQHF
NA	14	TRBV30	TRBJ2-5	TRBD2	TGTGCCTGGAGTATCGGCGGGGGGCAAGATACCCATTACTTC	CAWSIGGGQDTHYF
NA	15	TRBV28	TRBJ2-1	NA	TGTGCCATCAGTTTCGGGGGCAGGGGGAACAATGAGCAGTTCTTC	CAISFGGRGNNEQFF
NA	14	TRBV6-5	TRBJ2-7	NA	TGTGCCAGCAGTTATTCGGACTCACAATACGAGCAGTACTTC	CASSYSDSQYEQYF
NA	14	TRBV15	TRBJ2-3	TRBD1	TGTGCCACCAGCAAGGACAGGGGGCTGGATGCGCAGTACTTT	CATSKDRGLDAQYF
NA	14	TRBV20-1	TRBJ2-5	TRBD2	TGCAGTGCTAGACTAGCGGGAGCGGGAGAGACCCAGTACTTC	CSARLAGAGETQYF
NA	17	TRBV20-1	TRBJ2-5	TRBD2	TGCAGTGCTAGAGCGGGGACTAGCGGGAGTCTGTGGGAGACCCAGTACTTC	CSARAGTSGSLWETQYF
NA	14	TRBV12-3/TRBV12-4	TRBJ2-7	NA	TGTGCCAGCAGTTTAGGGCGGAAACGCTACGAGCAGTACTTC	CASSLGRKRYEQYF
many	16	TRBV11-3	TRBJ2-1	TRBD1	TGTGCCAGCAGCTTAAACGGACAGGGGTTCAACAATGAGCAGTTCTTC	CASSLNGQGFNNEQFF
NA	11	TRBV6-2/TRBV6-3	TRBJ1-3	NA	TGTGCCAGCAGTGCGCGGGTCACCATATATTTT	CASSARVTIYF
NA	16	TRBV24-1	TRBJ2-2	NA	TGTGCCACCAGTGATAAGAGGGCCGCGAACACCGGGGAGCTGTTTTTT	CATSDKRAANTGELFF
NA	18	TRBV19	TRBJ2-5	TRBD2	TGTGCCAGTAGTACCTACACCGCCTGGACTAGCGGACGGGTGACCCAGTACTTC	CASSTYTAWTSGRVTQYF
NA	15	TRBV28	TRBJ1-5	TRBD1	TGTGCCAGCAGTTTAACGGGACAGGGTCATCAGCCCCAGCATTTT	CASSLTGQGHQPQHF
medium-sized	17	TRBV5-6	TRBJ2-1	TRBD2	TGTGCCAGCAGGTCGGGACTAGCGGGAGTAAATAGGAATGAGCAGTTCTTC	CASRSGLAGVNRNEQFF
many	17	TRBV9	TRBJ2-2	TRBD1	TGTGCCAGCAGCGTAGCTGCGACAGGGTCGGGCACCGGGGAGCTGTTTTTT	CASSVAATGSGTGELFF
medium-sized	17	TRBV27	TRBJ2-1	TRBD2	TGTGCCAGCACCCAGGGAGCGGGAGGTGTCTCCTACAATGAGCAGTTCTTC	CASTQGAGGVSYNEQFF
many	14	TRBV7-9	TRBJ2-7	NA	TGTGCCAGCAGCGGGGACAAAATACCCTACGAGCAGTACTTC	CASSGDKIPYEQYF
NA	12	TRBV25-1	TRBJ1-2	NA	TGTGCCAGTGAGGATTTGAGGTATGGCTACACCTTC	CASEDLRYGYTF
many	14	TRBV5-1	TRBJ2-7	TRBD1	TGCGCCAGCAGCAGGGCAGGGGGCCCCTACGAGCAGTACTTC	CASSRAGGPYEQYF
once	13	TRBV11-2	TRBJ2-7	NA	TGTGCCAGCAGCTTAGAGACAGGCTACGAGCAGTACTTC	CASSLETGYEQYF
NA	15	TRBV6-1	TRBJ2-1	TRBD1	TGTGCCAGCAGCCGTAAAGTTGGACAGGGACATGAGCAGTTCTTC	CASSRKVGQGHEQFF
medium-sized	14	TRBV7-8	TRBJ1-6	NA	TGTGCCAGCAGCTTAGAAGCCGGTAATTCACCCCTCCACTTT	CASSLEAGNSPLHF
NA	15	TRBV6-5	TRBJ2-1	NA	TGTGCCAGCAGTTACGGCAGCCCCGACTACAATGAGCAGTTCTTC	CASSYGSPDYNEQFF
medium-sized	15	TRBV28	TRBJ2-7	TRBD1	TGTGCCAGCAGTACCACGACAGGGGCCACCTACGAGCAGTACTTC	CASSTTTGATYEQYF
NA	16	TRBV6-2/TRBV6-3	TRBJ2-5	TRBD2	TGTGCCAGCATTCCTTACTTGGCGGGAGAACAAGAGACCCAGTACTTC	CASIPYLAGEQETQYF
many	14	TRBV2	TRBJ2-3	NA	TGTGCCAGCAGTGACCGGACTAGCACAGATACGCAGTATTTT	CASSDRTSTDTQYF
NA	12	TRBV12-3/TRBV12-4	TRBJ2-7	NA	TGCTCCAGCAATGCGGGTCAGGACGAGCAGTACTTC	CSSNAGQDEQYF
NA	15	TRBV7-8	TRBJ2-1	NA	TGTGCCAGCAGCTTAGATATACTAGCTCTGAATGAGCAGTTCTTC	CASSLDILALNEQFF
NA	18	TRBV12-3/TRBV12-4	TRBJ2-1	TRBD2	TGTGCCAGCAGTTTAAGTCCCACGACTAGCGGGAGGTCCAATGAGCATTTCTTC	CASSLSPTTSGRSNEHFF
many	14	TRBV7-2	TRBJ1-5	NA	TGTGCCAGCAGCTTCACAGGGCTGGGCCAGCCCCAGCATTTT	CASSFTGLGQPQHF
many	13	TRBV14	TRBJ2-5	NA	TGTGCCAGCAGCCAAGGTCGCGTTGAGACCCAGTACTTC	CASSQGRVETQYF
NA	12	TRBV6-1	TRBJ1-1	NA	TGTGTCACCTCAGGGGTGAACACTGAATCTTTCTTT	CVTSGVNTESFF
NA	12	TRBV2	TRBJ2-7	NA	TGTGCCAGCAGCTTAGATGGATCGAAGCAGTACTTC	CASSLDGSKQYF
NA	18	TRBV28	TRBJ1-2	TRBD1	TGTGCCAGCAGATTTTACCCTCCCCGCGACAGGGGTCCATATGGCTACACCTTC	CASRFYPPRDRGPYGYTF
medium-sized	14	TRBV27	TRBJ2-7	TRBD2	TGTGCCAGCAGTTTAGCGGGAGGGGCCCACGAGCAGTACTTC	CASSLAGGAHEQYF
NA	13	TRBV6-5	TRBJ1-1	NA	TGTGCCAGCAGTTACGATGGGCGGGGGCAAGCTTTCTTT	CASSYDGRGQAFF
many	14	TRBV28	TRBJ2-7	TRBD1	TGTGCCAGCACTTTAGCGACAGGGGGGGGGGAGCAGTACTTC	CASTLATGGGEQYF
many	15	TRBV10-3	TRBJ1-2	TRBD1	TGTGCCATCACTAACCCTACAGGGGGCATATATGGCTACACCTTC	CAITNPTGGIYGYTF
NA	13	TRBV6-1	TRBJ2-7	NA	TGTGCCAGCAGAGACAGGACTACCTACGAGCAGTACTTC	CASRDRTTYEQYF
NA	15	TRBV2	TRBJ1-2	TRBD1	TGTGCCAGCACGCTGGGGACAGGTCCCCTGAATCGCTACACCTTC	CASTLGTGPLNRYTF
medium-sized	15	TRBV7-9	TRBJ2-1	NA	TGTGCCAGCAGCCCACCATCAATTCGGGAGAATGAGCAGTTCTTC	CASSPPSIRENEQFF
medium-sized	13	TRBV7-2	TRBJ1-6	NA	TGTGCCAGCAGCCGAGGAGTTAATTCACCCCTCCACTTT	CASSRGVNSPLHF
medium-sized	14	TRBV18	TRBJ2-2	NA	TGTGCCAGCTCACCGGACCACAACACCGGGGAGCTGTTTTTT	CASSPDHNTGELFF
NA	13	TRBV7-2	TRBJ1-6	NA	TGTGCCAGCAGCCGAGGAGTTAATTCACCCATGCACTTT	CASSRGVNSPMHF
medium-sized	14	TRBV3-1	TRBJ2-7	NA	TGTGCCAGCAGCCCTCAGCGGACGGCCTACGAGCAGTACTTC	CASSPQRTAYEQYF
NA	15	TRBV16	TRBJ2-7	NA	TGTGCCAGCAGCCGAAGGTTCCATGTTGTAGGCGAGCAGTACTTC	CASSRRFHVVGEQYF
few	17	TRBV24-1	TRBJ2-3	NA	TGTGCCACCAGTGCTTACTCCTCCGTCGGGCGGGCTGATACGCAGTATTTT	CATSAYSSVGRADTQYF
NA	17	TRBV20-1	TRBJ2-3	TRBD2	TGCAGTGCTAGAAGTCTAGCGGGAGGGGGAAACACAGATACGCAGTATTTT	CSARSLAGGGNTDTQYF
NA	13	TRBV27	TRBJ1-5	NA	TGTGCCAGCAGTTTGGCAGCAGATCAGCCCCAGCATTTT	CASSLAADQPQHF
NA	14	TRBV6-2/TRBV6-3	TRBJ2-3	NA	TGTGCCATCAGTGAACGTACAGGCCAGGATACGCAGTATTTT	CAISERTGQDTQYF
NA	14	TRBV7-2	TRBJ1-6	NA	TGTGCCAGCAGCTTAGTCCCGGATAATTCACCCCTCCACTTT	CASSLVPDNSPLHF
many	13	TRBV7-9	TRBJ1-2	NA	TGTGCCAGCAGCTTTGGTGGACCCTATGGCTACACCTTC	CASSFGGPYGYTF
medium-sized	15	TRBV5-1	TRBJ1-6	NA	TGCGCCAGCAGCTTGCCCAGCTCCTATAATTCACCCCTCCACTTT	CASSLPSSYNSPLHF
once	20	TRBV12-3/TRBV12-4	TRBJ2-7	NA	TGTGCCAGCAGTTTATTGCCCCAACTCGTAGGGGGGGACCACTACTACGAGCAGTACTTC	CASSLLPQLVGGDHYYEQYF
many	16	TRBV7-9	TRBJ2-3	NA	TGTGCCAGCAGCCCTCTTACAAGCGTAAGCACAGATACGCAGTATTTT	CASSPLTSVSTDTQYF